These 5 T cell receptor beta chains share one sample of origin, sequenced in a study of control samples from healthy donors and cancer patients. Sequenced by immunoSEQ multiplex PCR; TCRdb stores in-frame clones only, minus some. The sample lists under 150,000 clones, around 96% occurring once. The sequencing sample was made of blood. The receptors derive from a man aged 25-45 years in good health.

The V gene is TRBV5-1, the J gene TRBJ2-5; 11 bases fit TRBD2. Germline assignment: CDR1 SGHRS and CDR2 YFSETQ. The V segment lost 0 bases and the J segment 4 bases; nucleotides outside the gene matches: 2. The CDR3 has 15 amino acids. CDR3 residues: CASSLELAGVETQYF. CDR3 nucleotide sequence: TGCGCCAGCAGCTTGGAACTAGCGGGGGTAGAGACCCAGTACTTC.

The chain has TRBV13 and TRBJ1-2; no firm D call. CDR1 is PRHDT and CDR2 is FYEKMQ in the germline V gene (reference sequence). The CDR3 runs to 15 residues. Trimming stripped 0 bases from V and 2 bases from J, with 10 bases between. CDR3 sequence: CASSLGWGENYGYTF. The CDR3 DNA reads as TGTGCCAGCAGCTTAGGCTGGGGAGAGAACTATGGCTACACCTTC.

This sequence joins TRBV5-6 and TRBJ2-5; perhaps TRBD2 as D (5 bases). The length of the CDR3 is 13 residues. Trimming left V 0 bases short and J 4 bases short, with 7 bases between. Germline V gene data show CDR1 as SGHDT and CDR2 as YYEEEE. CDR3 coding DNA: TGTGCCAGCAGCTTGGGGACTGGAGAGACCCAGTACTTC. Its protein is CASSLGTGETQYF.

This sequence joins TRBV3-1 (or the pseudogene TRBV3-2) and TRBJ1-2, with TRBD1 as a possible D gene (5 bases). Looked up from germline, CDR1 is LGHDT and CDR2 is YNNKEL (reference sequence). The CDR3 runs to 15 residues. Trimming removed 6 bases at V and 2 bases at J, with 16 bases between. The CDR3 DNA is TGTGCCAGCAGTCGTCAGGGTTTTTCAAACTATGGCTACACCTTC. Translation: CASSRQGFSNYGYTF.

The chain carries TRBV28 and TRBJ1-4; possibly TRBD1 for D (6 bases). This CDR3 has 16 amino acids. V lost 5 bases and J 8 bases, leaving 21 bases between the germline ends. CDR1 is MDHEN, CDR2 SYDVKM, per germline. The CDR3 DNA reads TGTGCCAGCAGTGCCCAGACAGGTCGACCTGACGAAAAACTGTTTTTT. This translates into CASSAQTGRPDEKLFF.